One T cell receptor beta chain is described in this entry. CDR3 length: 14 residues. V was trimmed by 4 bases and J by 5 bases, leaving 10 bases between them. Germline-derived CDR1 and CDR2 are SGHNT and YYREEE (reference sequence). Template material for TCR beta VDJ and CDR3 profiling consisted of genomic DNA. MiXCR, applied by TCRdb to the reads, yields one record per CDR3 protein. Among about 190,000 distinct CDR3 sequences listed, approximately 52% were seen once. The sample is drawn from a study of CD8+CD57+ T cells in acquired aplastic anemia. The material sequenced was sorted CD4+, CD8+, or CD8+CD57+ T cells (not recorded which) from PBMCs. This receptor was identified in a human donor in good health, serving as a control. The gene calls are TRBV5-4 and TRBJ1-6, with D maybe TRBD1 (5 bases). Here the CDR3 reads CASSNAGNNSPLHF. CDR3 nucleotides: TGTGCCAGCAGCAACGCAGGGAATAATTCACCCCTCCACTTT.